A selection of T cell receptor beta chains follows, all from one sample in a study of lymphopenia after photon versus proton radiotherapy. Some clones are missing from TCRdb's copy, which holds only in-frame ones; the method was immunoSEQ multiplex PCR. The sample records 20,000 to 30,000 clones, roughly 85% being singletons. This material consisted of peripheral blood, taken from a patient treated with proton-based radiotherapy. The origin of the receptors is a woman aged 65 to 85 with pancreatic cancer. Both conserved end residues are part of each CDR3. D genes are given only for firm matches. The size field is filled for only some rows; it gives once, few, many or a size class.

TRBJ2-2	.	.	TRBV4-3	TGCGCCAGCAGCCAAGAATACGGGGGCGTGAACACCGGGGAGCTGTTTTTT	CASSQEYGGVNTGELFF
TRBJ1-2	TRBD1	.	TRBV7-2	TGTGCCAGCAGCTCCCTACAGGGGGCGGATGGCTACACCTTC	CASSSLQGADGYTF
TRBJ1-5	TRBD1	.	TRBV7-7	TGTGCTAGCAGCTTCTGCAACAGGGGAAATCAGCCCCAGCATTTT	CASSFCNRGNQPQHF
TRBJ1-4	.	.	TRBV19	TGTGCCAGTAAGGGCAGGGGAGGAACTAATGAAAAACTGTTTTTT	CASKGRGGTNEKLFF
TRBJ2-7	TRBD2	.	TRBV4-3	TGCGCCAGCAGCCAAGACCCACGGGGGGGGGTCTACGAGCAGTACTTC	CASSQDPRGGVYEQYF
TRBJ1-5	TRBD1	.	TRBV19	TGTGCCAGTAGTATAAGAGGGGGCCGAGCCCAGCATTTT	CASSIRGGRAQHF
TRBJ1-5	.	few	TRBV6-1	TGTGCCAGCAGTGAAGTGAGGGGCGGCCAGCCCCAGCATTTT	CASSEVRGGQPQHF
TRBJ2-7	.	.	TRBV7-9	TGTGCCAGCAGCAAGACCGGGCCCTTCTACGAGCAGTACTTC	CASSKTGPFYEQYF
TRBJ1-2	TRBD1	.	TRBV5-6	TGTGCCAGCAGGAAAGGGACAGGGGATGGCTACACCTTC	CASRKGTGDGYTF
TRBJ2-7	.	.	TRBV30	TGTGCCTGGAGTGTACAGTCATCCTACGAGCAGTACTTC	CAWSVQSSYEQYF
TRBJ2-3	TRBD2	.	TRBV11-2	TGTGCCAGCAGCTTGGGGTCGGGACTAATCACAGATACGCAGTATTTT	CASSLGSGLITDTQYF
TRBJ2-7	TRBD1	few	TRBV7-2	TGTGCCAGCAGCTTAGAGGGGGCAAGTGACGAGCAGTACTTC	CASSLEGASDEQYF
TRBJ2-1	TRBD2	.	TRBV7-3	TGTGCCAGCAGCTTAGGACTAGCGGGACGCGAGCAGTTCTTC	CASSLGLAGREQFF
TRBJ1-2	.	.	TRBV20-1	TGCAGTGCTAATCCAGGGCGCGGCTACACCTTC	CSANPGRGYTF
TRBJ1-1	.	.	TRBV7-3	TGTGCCAGCAGCTTAGCAGGGGACACTGAAGCTTTCTTT	CASSLAGDTEAFF
TRBJ1-2	.	.	TRBV28	TGTGCCAGCAGTCCCCTGCCGGGCGCGGATGGCTACACCTTC	CASSPLPGADGYTF
TRBJ1-1	.	.	TRBV7-9	TGCGCCAGCAGCCAAGATAGAGGACGGGGCACTGAAGCTTTCTTT	CASSQDRGRGTEAFF
TRBJ1-6	TRBD1	.	TRBV14	TGTGCCAGCAGCCCTGGACAGGGATCACCCCTCCACTTT	CASSPGQGSPLHF
TRBJ2-1	.	.	TRBV7-2	TGTGCCAGTTCGGGAGGGATGCGGTCAGGGGGTTTAGAGCAGTTCTTC	CASSGGMRSGGLEQFF
TRBJ2-7	TRBD2	once	TRBV30	TGTGCCTGGAAGGGACTAGTTAGTAGCGAGCAGTACTTC	CAWKGLVSSEQYF
TRBJ1-2	TRBD1	.	TRBV2	TGTGCCAGCAGTGGGACAGGGATTTATGGCTACACCTTC	CASSGTGIYGYTF
TRBJ1-3	.	.	TRBV11-2	TGTGCCAGCAGCTTAAAGGCTACGGGCTCGGGAAACACCATATATTTT	CASSLKATGSGNTIYF
TRBJ2-2	.	.	TRBV6-4	TGTGCCAGCAAAGAGTCGAGCCTCCACACCGGGGAGCTGTTTTTT	CASKESSLHTGELFF
TRBJ2-1	TRBD1	.	TRBV2	TGTGCCAGCAGTGAAAAAAAACAGGGGTATAGCTACAATGAGCAGTTCTTC	CASSEKKQGYSYNEQFF
TRBJ1-4	.	.	TRBV28	TGTGCCAGCAGTTCTCAACCTCAGGGGCCCGGGAGTAATGAAAAACTGTTTTTT	CASSSQPQGPGSNEKLFF
TRBJ2-1	.	.	TRBV19	TGTGCCAGTAGTATTAACAGGGCCAATGAGCAGTTCTTC	CASSINRANEQFF
TRBJ2-7	.	.	TRBV27	TGTGCCAGCAGTCTAGGGTTTAGCTACGAGCAGTACTTC	CASSLGFSYEQYF
TRBJ2-1	.	.	TRBV6-1	TGTGCCAGCAGTCTGAGGGACCCAAACAATGAGCAGTTCTTC	CASSLRDPNNEQFF
TRBJ2-1	TRBD2	.	TRBV28	TGTGCCAGCAGTCCTACGGGACTAGCGGCTTACAATGAGCAGTTCTTC	CASSPTGLAAYNEQFF
TRBJ1-1	TRBD1	.	TRBV9	TGTGCCAGCAGCGTAGAACAGGGGGCCGGCACTGAAGCTTTCTTT	CASSVEQGAGTEAFF
TRBJ1-1	.	.	TRBV5-6	TGTGCCAGCAGCTTTTCCTTGGGGGGGAACACTGAAGCTTTCTTT	CASSFSLGGNTEAFF
TRBJ2-4	.	few	TRBV7-6	TGTGCCAGCAGCTCAGGACCGGCAAACATTCAGTACTTC	CASSSGPANIQYF
TRBJ1-1	.	.	TRBV13	TGTGCCAGCAGCTTAACTTCGATGAACACTGAAGCTTTCTTT	CASSLTSMNTEAFF
TRBJ2-3	.	.	TRBV9	TGTGCCAGCAGCGTCGGGAGCGGCAGCACAGATACGCAGTATTTT	CASSVGSGSTDTQYF
TRBJ1-6	.	once	TRBV7-9	TGTGCCAGCAGCCATGCTCGGACAGATACCAATTCACCCCTCCACTTT	CASSHARTDTNSPLHF
TRBJ1-2	.	.	TRBV28	TGTGCCAGCAGTTTGGCAGGGCTCTATGGCTACACCTTC	CASSLAGLYGYTF
TRBJ1-2	.	.	TRBV28	TGTGCCAGCAGTCCGTCCGGGGCCCCTGGGTATGGCTACACCTTC	CASSPSGAPGYGYTF
TRBJ2-1	.	few	TRBV27	TGTGCCAGCAGTTCAGGGTCTGTTAATGAGCAGTTCTTC	CASSSGSVNEQFF
TRBJ2-3	TRBD2	.	TRBV7-6	TGTGCCAGCAGCTTGGAGGTAGCGGGAGACACAGATACGCAGTATTTT	CASSLEVAGDTDTQYF
TRBJ2-7	.	.	TRBV28	TGTGCCAGCAGGATGCGGCTAGCTGAGGCCTACGAGCAGTACTTC	CASRMRLAEAYEQYF